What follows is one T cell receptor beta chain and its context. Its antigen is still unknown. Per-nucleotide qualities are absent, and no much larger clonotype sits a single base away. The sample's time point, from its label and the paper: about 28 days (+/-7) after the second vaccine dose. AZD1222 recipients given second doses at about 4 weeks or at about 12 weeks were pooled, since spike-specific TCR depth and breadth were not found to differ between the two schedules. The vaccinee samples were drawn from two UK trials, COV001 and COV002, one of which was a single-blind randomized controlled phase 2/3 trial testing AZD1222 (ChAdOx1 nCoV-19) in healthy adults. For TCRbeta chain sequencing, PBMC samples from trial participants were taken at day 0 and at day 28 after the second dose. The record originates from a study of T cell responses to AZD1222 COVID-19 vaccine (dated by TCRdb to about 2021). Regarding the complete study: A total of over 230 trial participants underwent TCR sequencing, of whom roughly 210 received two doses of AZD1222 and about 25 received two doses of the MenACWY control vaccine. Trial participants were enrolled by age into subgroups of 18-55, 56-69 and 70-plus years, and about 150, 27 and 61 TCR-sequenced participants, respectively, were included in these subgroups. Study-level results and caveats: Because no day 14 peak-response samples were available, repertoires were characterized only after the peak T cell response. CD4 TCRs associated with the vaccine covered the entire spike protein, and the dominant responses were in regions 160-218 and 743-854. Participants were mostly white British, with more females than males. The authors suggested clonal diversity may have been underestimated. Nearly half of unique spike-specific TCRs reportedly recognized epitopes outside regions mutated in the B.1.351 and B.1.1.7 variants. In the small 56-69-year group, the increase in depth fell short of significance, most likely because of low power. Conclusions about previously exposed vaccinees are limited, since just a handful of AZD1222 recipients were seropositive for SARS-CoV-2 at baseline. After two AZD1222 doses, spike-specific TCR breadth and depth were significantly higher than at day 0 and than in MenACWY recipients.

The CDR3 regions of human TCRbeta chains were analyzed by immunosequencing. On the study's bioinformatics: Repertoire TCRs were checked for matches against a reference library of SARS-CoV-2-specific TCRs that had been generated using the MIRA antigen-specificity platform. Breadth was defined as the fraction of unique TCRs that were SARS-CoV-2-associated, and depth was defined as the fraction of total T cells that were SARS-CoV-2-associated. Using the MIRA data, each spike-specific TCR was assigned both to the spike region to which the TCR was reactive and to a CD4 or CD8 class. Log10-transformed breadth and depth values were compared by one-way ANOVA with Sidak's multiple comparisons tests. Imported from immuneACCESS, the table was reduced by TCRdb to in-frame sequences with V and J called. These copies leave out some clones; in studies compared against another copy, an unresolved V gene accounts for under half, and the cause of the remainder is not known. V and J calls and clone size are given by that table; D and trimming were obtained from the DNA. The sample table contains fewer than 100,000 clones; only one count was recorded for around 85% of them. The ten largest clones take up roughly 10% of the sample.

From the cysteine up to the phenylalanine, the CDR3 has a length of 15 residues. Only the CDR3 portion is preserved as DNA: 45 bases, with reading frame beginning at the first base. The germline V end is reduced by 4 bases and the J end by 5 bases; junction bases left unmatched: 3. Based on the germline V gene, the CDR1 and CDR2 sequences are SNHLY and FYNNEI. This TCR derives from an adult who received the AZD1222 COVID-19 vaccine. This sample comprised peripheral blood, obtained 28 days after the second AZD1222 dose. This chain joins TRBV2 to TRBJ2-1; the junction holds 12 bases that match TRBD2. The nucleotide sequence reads TGTGCCAGCAGTGGACTAGCGGGGGATGACAATGAGCAGTTCTTC. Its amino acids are CASSGLAGDDNEQFF.